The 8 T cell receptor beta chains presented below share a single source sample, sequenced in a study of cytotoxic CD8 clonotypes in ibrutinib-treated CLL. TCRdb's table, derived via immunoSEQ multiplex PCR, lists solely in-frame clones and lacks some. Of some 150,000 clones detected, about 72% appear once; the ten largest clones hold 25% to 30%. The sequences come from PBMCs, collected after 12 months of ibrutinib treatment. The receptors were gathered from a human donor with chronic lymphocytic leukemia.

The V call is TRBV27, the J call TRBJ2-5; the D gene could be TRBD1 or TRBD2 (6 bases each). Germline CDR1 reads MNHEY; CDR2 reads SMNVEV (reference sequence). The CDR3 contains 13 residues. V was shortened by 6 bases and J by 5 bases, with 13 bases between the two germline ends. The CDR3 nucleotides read TGTGCCAGCAGCGGGGGCAGAGGGGAGACCCAGTACTTC. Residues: CASSGGRGETQYF.

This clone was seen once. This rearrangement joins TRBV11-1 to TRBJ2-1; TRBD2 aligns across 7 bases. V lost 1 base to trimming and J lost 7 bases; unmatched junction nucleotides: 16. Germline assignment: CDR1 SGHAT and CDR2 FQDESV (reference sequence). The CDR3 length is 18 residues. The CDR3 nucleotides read TGTGCCAGCAGCTTAGGGCTAGCGGCCCCGCCGGGGGAGAATGAGCAGTTCTTC. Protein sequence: CASSLGLAAPPGENEQFF.

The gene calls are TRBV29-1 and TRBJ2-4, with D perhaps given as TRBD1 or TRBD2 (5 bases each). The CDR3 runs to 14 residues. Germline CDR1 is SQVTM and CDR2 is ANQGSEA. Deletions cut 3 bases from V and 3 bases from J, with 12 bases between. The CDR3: CSVERQGVKNIQYF. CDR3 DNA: TGCAGCGTTGAGAGGCAGGGAGTCAAAAACATTCAGTACTTC.

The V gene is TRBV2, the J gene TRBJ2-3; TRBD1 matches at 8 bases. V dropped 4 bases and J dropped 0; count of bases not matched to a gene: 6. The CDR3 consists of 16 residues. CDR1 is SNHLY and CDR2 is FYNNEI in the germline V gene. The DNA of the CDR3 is TGTGCCAGCAGTGTATCCGGGACAGGTAGCACAGATACGCAGTATTTT. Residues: CASSVSGTGSTDTQYF.

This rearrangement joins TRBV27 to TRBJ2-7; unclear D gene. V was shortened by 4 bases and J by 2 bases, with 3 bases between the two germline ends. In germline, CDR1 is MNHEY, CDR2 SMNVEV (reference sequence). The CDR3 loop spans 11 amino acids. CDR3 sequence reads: CASSSPYEQYF. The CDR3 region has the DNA TGTGCCAGCAGTTCACCCTACGAGCAGTACTTC.

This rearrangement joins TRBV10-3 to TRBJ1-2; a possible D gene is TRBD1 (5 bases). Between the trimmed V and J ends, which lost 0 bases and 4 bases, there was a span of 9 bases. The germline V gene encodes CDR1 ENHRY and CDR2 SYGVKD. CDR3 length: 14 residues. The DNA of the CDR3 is TGTGCCATCAGTGAGTCGGGGACCTTCTATGGCTACACCTTC. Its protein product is CAISESGTFYGYTF.

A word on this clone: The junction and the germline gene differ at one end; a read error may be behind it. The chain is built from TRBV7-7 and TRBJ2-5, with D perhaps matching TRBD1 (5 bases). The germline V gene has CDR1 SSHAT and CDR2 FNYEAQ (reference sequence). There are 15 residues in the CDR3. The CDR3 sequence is CASSLAGRVGETQYF. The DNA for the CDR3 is TGTGCTAGCAGCTTAGCAGGCAGGGTTGGGGAGACCCAGTACTTC.

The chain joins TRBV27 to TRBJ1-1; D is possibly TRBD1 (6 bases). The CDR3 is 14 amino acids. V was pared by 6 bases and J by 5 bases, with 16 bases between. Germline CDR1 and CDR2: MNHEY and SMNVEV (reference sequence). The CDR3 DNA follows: TGTGCCAGCAGCAGTGAGAGGGGGAATACTGAAGCTTTCTTT. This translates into CASSSERGNTEAFF.